Presented here are 28 T cell receptor beta chains from one specimen sequenced in a study of blood T cell repertoires in COVID-19. The table came from immunoSEQ multiplex PCR; TCRdb's copy has only in-frame clones and leaves some out. The data show fewer than 250,000 clones, about 85% seen once. Material for sequencing was peripheral blood. These receptors were taken from a woman aged 55-69 years with active or convalescent COVID-19.

CDR3 sequence (DNA): TGTGCCAGCAGCTTAAAAGGGAGAACTTACAATGAGCAGTTCTTC. Its protein product is CASSLKGRTYNEQFF. This chain joins TRBV7-9 and TRBJ2-1; possibly TRBD2 for D (5 bases). The CDR3 consists of 15 residues. Germline V lookup: CDR1 SEHNR, CDR2 FQNEAQ (reference sequence). Trimming stripped 2 bases from V and 4 bases from J, with 12 bases between.

The rearrangement links TRBV10-3 to TRBJ2-3; TRBD1 is a possible D gene (6 bases). The CDR3 spans 14 residues. The V and J ends lost 2 bases and 2 bases respectively, with 8 bases between them. Germline V gives CDR1 ENHRY, CDR2 SYGVKD. The CDR3 region is CAISEDRSTDTQYF. CDR3 nucleotides: TGTGCCATCAGTGAGGACAGGTCCACAGATACGCAGTATTTT.

V gene TRBV19 combines with J gene TRBJ2-7; 9 bases are shared with TRBD1. V gave up 6 bases and J gave up 3 bases; unmatched junction bases: 9. CDR3 length equals 15 residues. The germline V gene encodes CDR1 LNHDA and CDR2 SQIVND (reference sequence). The chain's CDR3 is CASSRAGTGFYEQYF. The DNA for the CDR3 is TGTGCCAGTAGCCGAGCCGGGACAGGGTTCTACGAGCAGTACTTC.

The chain carries TRBV10-3 and TRBJ2-1; possible D gene TRBD2, 6 bases. This CDR3 contains 12 residues. CDR1 is ENHRY, CDR2 SYGVKD, per germline. V lost 8 bases and J lost 9, with 14 bases in between. The CDR3 loop reads CAIQITGGEQFF. The DNA for the CDR3 is TGTGCCATCCAGATCACCGGGGGTGAGCAGTTCTTC.

The chain uses TRBV5-1 and TRBJ2-1, with TRBD1 identical over 8 bases. J lost 3 bases, V lost 4 bases, and 3 bases had no gene match. Per germline, CDR1 SGHRS and CDR2 YFSETQ. The CDR3 has 14 amino acids. The CDR3 DNA follows: TGCGCCAGCAGCGACACAGGGGGCTACAATGAGCAGTTCTTC. Translation gives CASSDTGGYNEQFF.

The gene calls are TRBV6-5 and TRBJ2-3; TRBD2 agrees at 7 bases. In germline, CDR1 is MNHEY, CDR2 SVGAGI. Trimming cost V 5 bases and J 2 bases; bases outside gene matches: 7. This CDR3 contains 15 residues. The CDR3 nucleotides read TGTGCCAGCAGTACACTAGCGACCAACACAGATACGCAGTATTTT. This sequence encodes CASSTLATNTDTQYF.

The V and J genes are TRBV11-2 and TRBJ2-1; no clear D gene. The germline CDR1 and CDR2 sequences are SGHAT and FQNNGV. The V end lost 2 bases, the J end lost 7 bases, and 9 bases lay between the germline ends. This CDR3 region has 13 residues. The CDR3 spells CASSLSGWNEQFF. CDR3 in DNA: TGTGCCAGCAGCTTATCGGGTTGGAATGAGCAGTTCTTC.

The chain uses TRBV3-1 (or the pseudogene TRBV3-2) and TRBJ1-1; no clear D gene. V was pared by 0 bases and J by 5 bases, with 10 bases between. CDR1 is LGHDT, CDR2 YNNKEL, per germline (reference sequence). The CDR3 is 14 amino acids. The CDR3 bases are TGTGCCAGCAGCCAAGATCGACAAAGAACTGAAGCTTTCTTT. It translates to CASSQDRQRTEAFF.

The V gene is TRBV30, the J gene TRBJ2-5; D may be TRBD2 (6 bases). V was shortened by 1 base and J by 5 bases, with 8 bases between the two germline ends. The CDR3 is made up of 12 amino acids. Germline CDR1 reads GTSNPN; CDR2 reads SVGIG (reference sequence). Written as DNA, the CDR3 is TGTGCCTGGAGTGGAGGGAGGGAGACCCAGTACTTC. It specifies CAWSGGRETQYF.

The CDR3 loop reads CAWGSRYPLAGGLNGELFF. As DNA, the CDR3 is TGTGCCTGGGGGTCCCGGTACCCTCTAGCGGGAGGGCTTAACGGGGAGCTGTTTTTT. The rearrangement links TRBV30 to TRBJ2-2; the match to TRBD2 covers 12 bases. Looked up from germline, CDR1 is GTSNPN and CDR2 is SVGIG (reference sequence). The trim removed 5 bases at V and 7 bases at J, leaving 20 bases unmatched. This CDR3 region has 19 residues.

V gene TRBV4-1 combines with J gene TRBJ2-1; no definite D call. CDR3 length: 15 amino acids. Trimming stripped 1 base from V and 8 bases from J, with 15 bases between. Germline V gene sequence: CDR1 MGHRA, CDR2 YSYEKL. DNA for the CDR3: TGCGCCAGCAGCCAAGGATCCCGACTGCCGGATGAGCAGTTCTTC. Translating gives CASSQGSRLPDEQFF.

The genes are TRBV6-5 and TRBJ1-2; TRBD1 matches at 12 bases. From germline, CDR1 is MNHEY and CDR2 SVGAGI. Unmatched junction bases numbered 4, after V lost 10 bases and J lost 4 bases. This CDR3 comprises 13 residues. The DNA of the CDR3 is TGTGCCACAGGGACAGGGGGCTTCTATGGCTACACCTTC. Translating it yields CATGTGGFYGYTF.

The chain employs TRBV29-1 and TRBJ2-7, with 8 nucleotides matching TRBD1. V shed 7 bases and J 5 bases; nucleotides not matched to a gene: 4. CDR1 is SQVTM and CDR2 is ANQGSEA in the germline V gene. The CDR3 length is 11 residues. The CDR3 region has the DNA TGCAGCGGAGGACAGGGCCACGAGCAGTACTTC. It encodes CSGGQGHEQYF.

This chain uses TRBV5-4 with TRBJ2-3; TRBD2 matches at 13 bases. The germline CDR1 and CDR2 sequences are SGHNT and YYREEE (reference sequence). The CDR3 extends over 14 amino acids. Trimming cost V 5 bases and J 5 bases; bases outside gene matches: 2. In DNA, the CDR3 is TGTGCCAGCAGTAGGACTAGCGGGGGAGATACGCAGTATTTT. This sequence encodes CASSRTSGGDTQYF.

The rearrangement links TRBV27 to TRBJ2-7; 14 nucleotides agree with TRBD2. V dropped 2 bases and J dropped 7; count of bases not matched to a gene: 10. Germline V CDR1 and CDR2: MNHEY, SMNVEV (reference sequence). CDR3 length: 17 residues. Here the CDR3 reads CASSLRGGLAGVREQYF. The CDR3 region has the DNA TGTGCCAGCAGTTTAAGGGGGGGACTAGCGGGAGTCAGAGAGCAGTACTTC.

V gene TRBV5-4 combines with J gene TRBJ2-2; 7 nucleotides agree with TRBD1. From germline, CDR1 is SGHNT and CDR2 YYREEE (reference sequence). Trimming took 0 bases from V and 0 from J; bases not matched to a gene: 2. The length of the CDR3 is 16 residues. The CDR3 DNA reads TGTGCCAGCAGCTTGGCAGGGGGAGCGAACACCGGGGAGCTGTTTTTT. Encoded protein: CASSLAGGANTGELFF.

V is TRBV20-1 and J is TRBJ2-4, with D unclear. The CDR3 sequence is 11 residues long. The germline V gene has CDR1 DFQATT and CDR2 SNEGSKA (reference sequence). The V gene lost 6 bases and the J gene lost 8 bases, with 11 bases spanning the gap. The CDR3 DNA follows: TGCAGTGCCGCTTTTAGCTACATTCAGTACTTC. Translated, it gives CSAAFSYIQYF.

The chain combines TRBV30 with TRBJ1-5; 10 bases agree with TRBD1. The trim removed 5 bases at V and 5 bases at J, leaving 0 bases unmatched. The CDR3 runs 12 residues. The germline gives CDR1 GTSNPN, CDR2 SVGIG (reference sequence). CDR3 in amino acids: CAWGTGDQPQHF. CDR3 coding DNA: TGTGCCTGGGGGACAGGGGATCAGCCCCAGCATTTT.

V gene TRBV6-6 combines with J gene TRBJ2-7, with 12 positions matching TRBD1. V trimming: 6 bases; J trimming: 5 bases; junction bases outside the gene matches: 11. CDR3 size: 16 residues. CDR1 and CDR2 (germline): MNHNY, SVGAGI (reference sequence). The DNA of the CDR3 is TGTGCCAGCAGGAAAACGGGACAGGGGGCAGGGCACGAGCAGTACGTC. Translated, it gives CASRKTGQGAGHEQYV.

The rearrangement uses TRBV6-5 and TRBJ1-5; perhaps TRBD1 as D (5 bases). Germline lookup yields CDR1 MNHEY and CDR2 SVGAGI. This CDR3 comprises 11 residues. The V end was cut by 6 bases, the J end by 7 bases, with 7 bases between. CDR3 sequence reads: CASRTVQPQHF. The CDR3 DNA follows: TGTGCCAGCAGGACAGTCCAGCCCCAGCATTTT.

The table lists this clone with a count of one. The rearrangement joins TRBV30 to TRBJ1-5; 10 nucleotides agree with TRBD1. Germline V lookup: CDR1 GTSNPN, CDR2 SVGIG (reference sequence). This CDR3 is 13 amino acids long. The junction had 0 bases not matched to a gene; V was cut back by 5 bases and J by 2 bases. Here the CDR3 DNA reads TGTGCCTGGGGGACAGGGGGCAATCAGCCCCAGCATTTT. Its translation is CAWGTGGNQPQHF.

The chain combines TRBV3-1 (or the pseudogene TRBV3-2) with TRBJ1-3; maybe TRBD1 (5 bases). The CDR3 extends over 15 amino acids. Trimming pared 3 bases from V and 0 bases from J, leaving 9 bases between. Germline V gives CDR1 LGHDT, CDR2 YNNKEL (reference sequence). In nucleotides, the CDR3 is TGTGCCAGCAGCCATAGACAGCCCTCTGGAAACACCATATATTTT. The encoded protein is CASSHRQPSGNTIYF.

This clone was detected once. The J gene is TRBJ2-2, the V gene TRBV5-1; 12 bases align to TRBD2. The V gene end was trimmed by 4 bases and the J gene end by 3 bases; junction bases not matched to a gene: 16. This CDR3 has 20 residues. Per germline, CDR1 SGHRS and CDR2 YFSETQ. The CDR3 protein is CASSPDRLAGALLDTGELFF. CDR3 nucleotides: TGCGCCAGCAGCCCAGACCGACTAGCGGGAGCATTGTTGGACACCGGGGAGCTGTTTTTT.

The count of this clone is one. The chain uses TRBV5-6 and TRBJ1-5, with D uncertain. Looked up from germline, CDR1 is SGHDT and CDR2 is YYEEEE. CDR3 length: 14 residues. Trimming pared 4 bases from V and 3 bases from J, leaving 11 bases between. In DNA form, the CDR3 reads TGTGCCAGCAGCGCGACCGGGATCAATCAGCCCCAGCATTTT. Translated, it gives CASSATGINQPQHF.

The rearrangement uses TRBV5-6 and TRBJ2-2, with TRBD1 matching 7 bases. CDR1 and CDR2 (germline): SGHDT, YYEEEE. The CDR3 covers 17 residues. V was clipped by 1 base and J by 1 base; unmatched bases: 7. The CDR3 is CASSLFGTEKNTGELFF. CDR3 DNA: TGTGCCAGCAGCTTGTTCGGGACAGAAAAGAACACCGGGGAGCTGTTTTTT.

The chain joins TRBV6-5 to TRBJ1-3, with TRBD1 identical over 9 bases. The germline V gene has CDR1 MNHEY and CDR2 SVGAGI. The ends lost 11 bases at V and 8 bases at J; junction bases unmatched: 4. The CDR3 loop spans 11 amino acids. CDR3 bases: TGTGCCTCGGGACAGGGAGACACCATATATTTT. Protein: CASGQGDTIYF.

This chain links TRBV2 with TRBJ1-4; 7 nucleotides match TRBD1. Germline CDR1 is SNHLY and CDR2 is FYNNEI. The CDR3 totals 15 residues. J lost 5 bases, V lost 5 bases, and 8 bases had no gene match. The CDR3 DNA reads as TGTGCCAGCAGTTTCACAGGGGACCGGAATGAAAAACTGTTTTTT. Translated: CASSFTGDRNEKLFF.

The CDR3 coding sequence is TGTGCCAGCAGTTACGCCGGTAGCGGGAGGGCCGGCAATGAGCAGTTCTTC. This codes for CASSYAGSGRAGNEQFF. The chain combines TRBV6-2 or TRBV6-3 with TRBJ2-1, with 11 positions matching TRBD2. Trimming removed 2 bases from V and 6 bases from J; junction bases left unmatched: 9. The CDR3 totals 17 residues. Germline lookup yields CDR1 MNHEY and CDR2 SVGEGT.